Here is one TCR beta chain with its context. The antigen remains undetermined. There are 15 residues in the CDR3. Germline assignment: CDR1 SGHAT and CDR2 FQDESV (reference sequence). With 5 bases clipped from V and 3 bases from J, the junction kept 8 bases outside the gene matches. Use of 60 Vbeta and 13 Jbeta primers characterized the PCR. The method was immunoSEQ multiplex PCR; TCRdb's version includes in-frame clones alone and lacks a portion of them. The sample has 50,000 to 60,000 clones, about 84% seen once. This specimen belongs to a study of cytomegalovirus exposure and HLA in healthy donors. Study background: Prior work identified around 100 million unique TCR beta sequences in some 200 million T cells. Study-level results: Later genetic work tied a missense DCLRE1C variant to beta-chain V and J trimming. In vitro confirmation showed three CMV-associated chains to be CMV antigen specific. Available immune exposure information was restricted to CMV serostatus only.

The chain uses TRBV11-1 and TRBJ2-5, with 8 nucleotides matching TRBD1. The specimen was PBMCs. The TCR was taken from a female donor in good health and CMV-seronegative. CDR3 nucleotide sequence: TGTGCCAGCAGCAAAGGACAGGGCGTAAAAGAGACCCAGTACTTC. Translation: CASSKGQGVKETQYF.